Listed below are T cell receptor beta chains from one sample, sequenced in a study of beta chain features in type 1 diabetes. Sequencing was performed with immunoSEQ multiplex PCR; in TCRdb, only in-frame clones are kept and a portion is missing. The repertoire holds just over 450,000 clones, with over 25% as singletons. Sequenced material: naive CD4+ T cells from blood. These receptors all come from a man aged 18 to 30 in good health. CDR3s include the opening cysteine and the closing phenylalanine or tryptophan. Fields, in order: V gene, clone size, J gene, D gene, CDR3 DNA, CDR3 protein. A D gene is named only where the DNA matches it firmly. The size entry is marked missing in some rows and otherwise reads once, few, many or a size class.

TRBV5-1	few	TRBJ2-1	.	TGCGCCAGCAGCTTGGCCACAGGAGGGGGGAATGAGCAGTTCTTC	CASSLATGGGNEQFF
TRBV5-1	.	TRBJ2-7	TRBD2	TGCGCCAGCAGCTTTGAGCGGGATCCTTACGAGCAGTACTTC	CASSFERDPYEQYF
TRBV10-3	.	TRBJ2-3	.	TGTGCCATCAGTGAGTCGAGCCCTGGCGCAGATACGCAGTATTTT	CAISESSPGADTQYF
TRBV4-3	.	TRBJ1-1	TRBD1	TGCGCCAGCAGCGGACAGGTCCAAAACACTGAAGCTTTCTTT	CASSGQVQNTEAFF
TRBV7-2	.	TRBJ2-7	.	TGTGCCAGCAGCCTCTCTCGGCTCGAGCAGTACTTC	CASSLSRLEQYF
TRBV30	.	TRBJ1-2	.	TGTGCCTGGGCGTGGGGACAAGACTATGGCTACACCTTC	CAWAWGQDYGYTF
TRBV30	.	TRBJ1-5	.	TGTGCCTGGAGTGTACTTGGCGGTCAGCCCCAGCATTTT	CAWSVLGGQPQHF
TRBV6-5	few	TRBJ1-1	.	TGTGCCAGCAAGAATTACAGGGACCCTGGGACTGAAGCTTTCTTT	CASKNYRDPGTEAFF
TRBV30	.	TRBJ1-2	.	TGTGCCTGGAGCGGACGGGCTCGGGCGGGGAATGGCTACACCTTC	CAWSGRARAGNGYTF
TRBV15	.	TRBJ2-1	TRBD1	TGTGCCACCAGCAGAGATTTGGGGACAGGGAGCAATGAGCAGTTCTTC	CATSRDLGTGSNEQFF
TRBV28	.	TRBJ1-1	.	TGTGCCAGCACCGTAACAGGGAACATTGAAGCTTTCTTT	CASTVTGNIEAFF
TRBV11-2	few	TRBJ2-1	.	TGTGCCAGCAGCTTAGCCGGACCGTCACTGAATGAGCAGTTCTTC	CASSLAGPSLNEQFF
TRBV19	.	TRBJ2-5	TRBD1	TGTGCCAGTAGCACACAGGGGACAATCCAAGAGACCCAGTACTTC	CASSTQGTIQETQYF
TRBV29-1	.	TRBJ2-5	TRBD2	TGCAGCGTTGTACGTCGGGAGGCCCTGGAGACCCAGTACTTC	CSVVRREALETQYF
TRBV7-9	few	TRBJ2-7	.	TGTGCCAGCAGCTTACCCAGGGCCTGGGCCGAGCAGTACTTC	CASSLPRAWAEQYF
TRBV4-3	few	TRBJ2-7	TRBD2	TGCGCCAGCAGCCAAGAAAGTAACGGGGAAGGACTAGCGGGAAGCTACGAGCAGTACTTC	CASSQESNGEGLAGSYEQYF
TRBV7-7	.	TRBJ2-1	TRBD2	TGTGCTAGCAGCTTCAGAGCGGGATCGGCCTACAATGAGCAGTTCTTC	CASSFRAGSAYNEQFF
TRBV7-2	.	TRBJ2-1	TRBD1	TGTGCCAGCAGCGATACCAGGGGGACCGATGAGCAGTTCTTC	CASSDTRGTDEQFF
TRBV15	few	TRBJ2-3	.	TGTGCCACCAGTTCGGCCACAGATACGCAGTATTTT	CATSSATDTQYF
TRBV6-1	few	TRBJ2-7	.	TGTGCCAGCAGTGAAGGATGGCCGGGGCCGTACTTC	CASSEGWPGPYF
TRBV28	few	TRBJ2-3	.	TGTGCCAGCAGACCGACGTCGTCCCAGAGGAATACGCAGTATTTT	CASRPTSSQRNTQYF
TRBV7-2	.	TRBJ2-7	.	TGTGCCAGCAGCTTAGAGCAGGGAAGGGCCGAGCAGTACTTC	CASSLEQGRAEQYF
TRBV7-9	few	TRBJ2-3	.	TGTGCCAGCAGCCCCGCGGATACGCAGTATTTT	CASSPADTQYF
TRBV28	few	TRBJ2-7	.	TGTGCCAGCAGCCCGCCCGACAGGTACTCTTACGAGCAGTACTTC	CASSPPDRYSYEQYF
TRBV29-1	.	TRBJ2-5	TRBD1	TGCAGCGTTGTAGGACAGGCGTACCAAGAGACCCAGTACTTC	CSVVGQAYQETQYF
TRBV2	few	TRBJ2-7	TRBD1	TGTGCCAGCAGTGACGGACAGGGCCGCGAGCAGTACTTC	CASSDGQGREQYF
TRBV30	.	TRBJ2-2	.	TGTGCCTGGAGTTTACAGGGTCCCGGGGAGCTGTTTTTT	CAWSLQGPGELFF
TRBV4-2	.	TRBJ2-1	.	TGTGCCAGCAGCCAAGCCCGGGGGAGTGATGAGCAGTTCTTC	CASSQARGSDEQFF
TRBV20-1	few	TRBJ1-1	.	TGCAGTGCTAGGATCCGTGAAGCTTTCTTT	CSARIREAFF
TRBV20-1	.	TRBJ2-5	.	TGCAGTGTCTCCACTGAGACCCAGTACTTC	CSVSTETQYF
TRBV7-9	few	TRBJ2-3	TRBD2	TGTGCCAGCAGCCTTAGCGGGAGGGCAGATACGCAGTATTTT	CASSLSGRADTQYF
TRBV23-1	few	TRBJ2-7	TRBD1	TGCGCCAGCTCCCCAGGTCAGGGGGCGAGGTACGAGCAGTACTTC	CASSPGQGARYEQYF
TRBV7-9	.	TRBJ2-3	TRBD1	TGTGCCAGCAGCCCGCGCCCGGGACAGTTCACAGATACGCAGTATTTT	CASSPRPGQFTDTQYF
TRBV19	.	TRBJ2-1	TRBD2	TGTGCCAGTAGCCCCCTAGCGGGAGTCTACAATGAGCAGTTCTTC	CASSPLAGVYNEQFF
TRBV29-1	.	TRBJ1-5	.	TGCAGCGCTGGAGCGCAGGGGAAAAAAGATAGCAATCAGCCCCAGCATTTT	CSAGAQGKKDSNQPQHF
TRBV2	.	TRBJ2-7	.	TGTGCCAGCAGTGATGGTCGGCAGTCGCTGCAGTACTTC	CASSDGRQSLQYF
TRBV29-1	.	TRBJ2-7	.	TGCAGCGTTGCGACGGGGACGGCTACATACGAGCAGTACTTC	CSVATGTATYEQYF
TRBV25-1	few	TRBJ1-2	.	TGTGCCAGCAGTGCCAACCCGGGGTTGGGCTATGGCTACACCTTC	CASSANPGLGYGYTF
TRBV29-1	.	TRBJ1-1	.	TGCAGTGTAGGAAGCCCGAACACTGAAGCTTTCTTT	CSVGSPNTEAFF
TRBV28	few	TRBJ2-6	TRBD1	TGTGCCAGCAGGCGACAGGGATCTGGGGCCAACGTCCTGACTTTC	CASRRQGSGANVLTF